The 17 T cell receptor beta chains reported below all come from one sample, sequenced in a study of regulatory T cells in long-lasting Graves disease. CDR3 regions were amplified by Arm-PCR using iRepertoire HTBI primers to build TCR beta libraries. Via MiXCR, TCRdb re-called the multiplex PCR reads, giving one row per CDR3 protein. Of approximately 210,000 distinct CDR3 sequences in the sample, approximately 20% were seen once. Regarding time point: newly diagnosed GD, antithyroid drugs for less than 3 months. The TCR library was made from RNA that had been extracted from PBMCs in TRIzol. The material was peripheral blood mononuclear cells (PBMCs), obtained at new diagnosis, from a patient treated with antithyroid drugs. These receptors were collected from a female donor with Graves disease.

This clonotype was picked up many times. The rearrangement uses TRBV30 and TRBJ2-7; maybe TRBD1 (6 bases). V was shortened by 4 bases and J by 2 bases, with 15 bases between the two germline ends. The CDR3 is 14 amino acids. Germline CDR1 is GTSNPN and CDR2 is SVGIG (reference sequence). CDR3 protein: CAWNALQGPYEQYF. The DNA of the CDR3 is TGTGCCTGGAACGCACTTCAGGGGCCCTACGAGCAGTACTTC.

This clonotype was seen repeatedly, ten times or more. This sequence joins TRBV27 and TRBJ2-3, with 9 bases aligning to TRBD2. With V trimmed by 2 bases and J by 4 bases, 4 bases remained unmatched. Germline CDR1 MNHEY, CDR2 SMNVEV (reference sequence). The CDR3 is 15 amino acids. CDR3 in amino acids: CASSLAGGIPDTQYF. The CDR3 region has the DNA TGTGCCAGCAGTTTAGCGGGAGGGATCCCAGATACGCAGTATTTT.

The chain uses TRBV28 and TRBJ2-3; possible D gene TRBD1, 5 bases. The germline V gene encodes CDR1 MDHEN and CDR2 SYDVKM. Trimming took off 8 bases at V and 1 base at J, with 13 bases between the two ends. CDR3 length: 14 amino acids. For the CDR3, the DNA is TGTGCCAGCGCGAGTCAGGGCCGCACAGATACGCAGTATTTT. Protein: CASASQGRTDTQYF. Full variable domain (remainder filled in from reference TRBV28 and TRBJ2-3): DVKVTQSSRYLVKRTGEKVFLECVQDMDHENMFWYRQDPGLGLRLIYFSYDVKMKEKGDIPEGYSVSREKKERFSLILESASTNQTSMYLCASASQGRTDTQYFGPGTRLTVL.

The rearrangement links TRBV28 to TRBJ2-5; tentatively, D is TRBD2 (5 bases). Germline V gene data show CDR1 as MDHEN and CDR2 as SYDVKM. This CDR3 contains 14 residues. V lost 1 base, J lost 4 bases, and 10 bases lay in between. The CDR3 reads CASSLSDRGETQYF. The CDR3 region has the DNA TGTGCCAGCAGTTTATCTGATCGGGGAGAGACCCAGTACTTC.

Ten or more counts support this clonotype. V is TRBV29-1 and J is TRBJ1-5, with 11 bases identical to TRBD1. The CDR3 consists of 15 residues. With 6 bases clipped from V and 8 bases from J, the junction kept 12 bases outside the gene matches. The germline V gene encodes CDR1 SQVTM and CDR2 ANQGSEA. The CDR3 loop reads CSVASGTGGSEPQHF. The CDR3 DNA is TGCAGCGTCGCCTCCGGGACAGGGGGATCGGAGCCCCAGCATTTT.

CDR3: CASSISAANTEAFF. CDR3 DNA sequence: TGTGCCAGTAGTATATCGGCAGCGAACACTGAAGCTTTCTTT. The genes are TRBV19 and TRBJ1-1; no clear D gene. This CDR3 has 14 amino acids. Germline loops: CDR1 LNHDA, CDR2 SQIVND (reference sequence). V lost 2 bases and J lost 1, with 8 bases in between.

This clonotype was seen at least ten times. This chain links TRBV12-3 or TRBV12-4 with TRBJ1-2; 9 bases line up with TRBD1. The CDR3 has 14 residues. J lost 7 bases, V lost 1 base, and 4 bases had no gene match. The CDR3 DNA reads TGTGCCAGCAGTTTAGGGGGGACAGGGTTTGGCTACACCTTC. The encoded protein is CASSLGGTGFGYTF.

This clonotype has ten or more counts. V gene TRBV11-2 combines with J gene TRBJ2-1, with a possible D match to TRBD2 (6 bases). Germline CDR1 is SGHAT and CDR2 is FQNNGV. The CDR3 is 14 residues long. V dropped 5 bases and J dropped 2 bases, with 10 bases sitting between them. In nucleotides, the CDR3 is TGTGCCAGCAGCCCTTCGGGGGCCTACAATGAGCAGTTCTTC. Amino acids: CASSPSGAYNEQFF.

This clonotype was detected many times. This chain joins TRBV12-3 or TRBV12-4 and TRBJ2-3; 8 bases fit TRBD2. V shed 6 bases, J shed 3 bases, and the junction held 11 bases outside the gene matches. This CDR3 has 16 residues. The CDR3 coding sequence is TGTGCCAGCAGACCCAACCGAGGCGGGAGGACAGATACGCAGTATTTT. Encoded protein: CASRPNRGGRTDTQYF.

This clonotype was seen at least ten times. The chain has TRBV6-1 and TRBJ1-6, with D unresolved. V lost 6 bases and J 6 bases, leaving 15 bases between the germline ends. This CDR3 is 15 amino acids long. CDR1 and CDR2 from the germline V gene are MNHNS and SASEGT. Written as DNA, the CDR3 is TGTGCCAGCAGCCAACGACCGGGCGGTAATTCACCCCTCCACTTT. Its translation: CASSQRPGGNSPLHF.

This clonotype was counted ten times or more. The J gene is TRBJ1-1, the V gene TRBV27, with a tentative D call TRBD1 (5 bases). CDR3 length equals 15 residues. Trimming shortened V by 3 bases and J by 2 bases, and 13 bases separated the two germline ends. From germline, CDR1 is MNHEY and CDR2 SMNVEV (reference sequence). CDR3 sequence: CASSFGGAPNTEAFF. Here the CDR3 DNA reads TGTGCCAGCAGTTTCGGTGGGGCCCCTAACACTGAAGCTTTCTTT.

Many counts were recorded for this clonotype. The V and J genes are TRBV7-2 and TRBJ2-3, with D perhaps matching TRBD2 (5 bases). Per the germline V gene, CDR1 is SGHTA and CDR2 is FQGNSA. This CDR3 has 14 amino acids. The V end was cut by 5 bases, the J end by 6 bases, with 15 bases between. DNA of the CDR3: TGTGCCAGCAGCGTCACACTAGGAGCGGATACGCAGTATTTT. It codes for CASSVTLGADTQYF.

A remark on this clonotype: It may be a read error: a sequence one base away is much more abundant. V usage is TRBV5-1 and J usage is TRBJ2-3; D is unclear. The CDR3 has 13 amino acids. Trimming removed 5 bases at V and 2 bases at J, with 9 bases between. Germline V CDR1 and CDR2: SGHRS, YFSETQ. The CDR3 here is CASSGFPTDTQYF. In nucleotides, the CDR3 is TGCGCCAGCAGTGGTTTCCCCACAGATACGCAGTATTTT.

This clonotype was seen many times. The chain's CDR3 is CASSLSRQAYSGNTIYF. CDR3 nucleotide sequence: TGTGCCAGCTCACTTTCACGACAGGCCTACTCTGGAAACACCATATATTTT. This chain links TRBV18 with TRBJ1-3; D is possibly TRBD1 (6 bases). The V end was cut by 4 bases, the J end by 0 bases, with 16 bases between. The CDR3 is made up of 17 amino acids. Per germline, CDR1 KGHSH and CDR2 LQKENI.

This clonotype was detected many times. The chain couples TRBV2 to TRBJ2-3; 7 nucleotides line up with TRBD2. Trimming at V came to 10 bases and at J to 2 bases, leaving 3 bases not matched to a gene. Germline V gene sequence: CDR1 SNHLY, CDR2 FYNNEI. This CDR3 is 12 amino acids long. The CDR3 DNA follows: TGTGCCACTAAGCGGGACACAGATACGCAGTATTTT. It specifies CATKRDTDTQYF.

This clonotype showed up many times. The CDR3 sequence is CASSANARETQYF. CDR3 nucleotide sequence: TGCGCCAGCAGTGCCAATGCAAGGGAGACCCAGTACTTC. The J gene is TRBJ2-5, the V gene TRBV10-2; D gene uncertain. The CDR3 spans 13 residues. The V gene's germline CDR1 is WSHSY and CDR2 SAAADI. Trimming took off 4 bases at V and 5 bases at J, with 11 bases between the two ends.

There are many counts of this clonotype. The chain joins TRBV20-1 to TRBJ1-1; perhaps TRBD1 as D (5 bases). Trimming cost V 0 bases and J 4 bases, with 12 bases left between them. Germline V gene sequence: CDR1 DFQATT, CDR2 SNEGSKA (reference sequence). The CDR3 contains 14 residues. This chain's CDR3 is CSARDRGGLTEAFF. The CDR3 nucleotides are TGCAGTGCTAGAGATCGGGGCGGTCTCACTGAAGCTTTCTTT.